The T cell receptor beta chain described here comes from a study of human thymus T cells. General study results and limits: Repertoires sampled from thymus and blood appeared biased in V and J gene usage.

The CDR3 loop spans 15 amino acids. Germline V gene data show CDR1 as SGHNT and CDR2 as YYREEE (reference sequence). V lost 2 bases, J lost 1 base, and 10 bases lay in between. During surgery, 0.5-1 mL peripheral blood was drawn from four of eight donors. Genomic DNA was extracted from every available blood leukocyte. Note on this clone: As yet, its antigen is unknown.

Profiled with immunoSEQ multiplex PCR; TCRdb holds only in-frame clones, not every one. The sample records more than 45,000 clones, 90% to 95% being singletons. The clonotype was recovered from a boy younger than two with a congenital heart defect but otherwise immunologically healthy. Material for sequencing was blood. The V and J genes are TRBV5-4 and TRBJ2-1; D remains unclear. The CDR3 sequence: CASSLVGGSYNEQFF. The CDR3 DNA reads TGTGCCAGCAGCTTAGTTGGCGGTTCCTACAATGAGCAGTTCTTC.